This TCR beta chain was documented in a study of T-cell memory formation after mild COVID-19. MiXCR, run by TCRdb on the 5' RACE reads, gives a single entry per CDR3 protein. The sample gives 130,000 to 150,000 distinct CDR3 sequences, under 25% of which show up once; about 2.3% is in the top ten. Findings and caveats of the study: Some responding clones appeared in pre-infection memory, suggesting cross-reactive memory joined.

Regarding this clonotype: What it recognizes is unknown.

V lost 4 bases to trimming and J lost 2 bases, with 8 bases between them. This CDR3 has 13 amino acids. Germline V gene lookup returns CDR1 SGHRS and CDR2 YFSETQ. The specimen was PBMCs or a T cell subset sorted from them (not recorded which). The chain carries TRBV5-1 and TRBJ2-3, with no clear D. This receptor was identified in an adult woman who had mild COVID-19 (a few samples of this study predate the infection). Cell type and time point are not known. The CDR3 region is CASSPGPTDTQYF. CDR3 sequence (DNA): TGCGCCAGCAGCCCGGGCCCCACAGATACGCAGTATTTT.